Below are 11 T cell receptor beta chains sequenced from a single sample in a study of blood T cells in healthy people across ages (dated by TCRdb to the mid-2010s). To prepare the library, 5' RACE was applied. Reads for this sample came from an Illumina HiSeq 2500. A second about 7 to 12 cycle PCR used a sample-barcoded 5' primer and a J-beta primer mix. In-frame beta chains were kept once TCRdb had trimmed the public reads at Q25 with fastp and called clones with MiXCR. Each CDR3 protein appears once, grouped with its most common genes and DNA. A total of around 800,000 distinct CDR3 sequences appear in this sample, more than 40% of them only once. The top ten hold about a fifth of the sample. Sequencing was carried out using blood. These receptors originate from a man in his 60s in good health.

This clonotype was found a few times. V usage is TRBV15 and J usage is TRBJ2-3; D not resolved. V was pared by 0 bases and J by 1 base, with 14 bases between. This CDR3 contains 17 residues. From germline, CDR1 is LNHNV and CDR2 YYDKDF (reference sequence). CDR3 nucleotides: TGTGCCACCAGCAGAGATCTTTCCCAGCAGGGCACAGATACGCAGTATTTT. Its protein product is CATSRDLSQQGTDTQYF.

This clonotype was observed a few times. This chain uses TRBV6-5 with TRBJ2-1; 10 bases map to TRBD1. The CDR3 is 16 residues long. The trim removed 0 bases at V and 12 bases at J, leaving 11 bases unmatched. The germline gives CDR1 MNHEY, CDR2 SVGAGI. The CDR3 coding sequence is TGTGCCAGCAGTTACTCGGGGACAGGGGTGGGGAACGCGCAGTTCTTC. Protein sequence: CASSYSGTGVGNAQFF.

The chain is built from TRBV29-1 and TRBJ2-5; TRBD2 matches at 9 bases. The germline CDR1 and CDR2 sequences are SQVTM and ANQGSEA. CDR3 length: 14 amino acids. V dropped 3 bases and J dropped 11; count of bases not matched to a gene: 13. CDR3 amino acids: CSVEGSGGNNEQYF. In DNA form, the CDR3 reads TGCAGCGTTGAGGGTAGCGGGGGAAACAATGAGCAGTACTTC.

On this clonotype itself: An end of the junction does not agree with germline; a read error may underlie this. The chain recombines TRBV15 with TRBJ2-7; 8 positions match TRBD1. The J call may be incorrect, as the DNA end agrees better with TRBJ2-5. The CDR3 runs to 16 residues. The V gene's germline CDR1 is LNHNV and CDR2 YYDKDF (reference sequence). CDR3 protein: CATSGDPTGGSGTQYF. The CDR3 DNA is TGTGCCACCAGCGGAGATCCAACAGGGGGTTCGGGGACCCAGTACTTC.

The chain has TRBV5-6 and TRBJ2-5, with D hard to call. CDR1 and CDR2 from the germline V gene are SGHDT and YYEEEE. This CDR3 spans 14 amino acids. Trimming removed 4 bases at V and 3 bases at J, with 13 bases between. CDR3 coding DNA: TGTGCCAGCAGCCTCCTTTCGGGTAAAGAGACCCAGTACTTC. Translation gives CASSLLSGKETQYF.

The chain carries TRBV4-3 and TRBJ1-2; D is undetermined. The CDR3 loop spans 13 amino acids. The ends were cut back, 2 bases at V and 3 bases at J, with 7 bases in the middle. The V gene's germline CDR1 is LGHNA and CDR2 YSLEER. The CDR3 loop reads CASSQSQYYGYTF. Here the CDR3 DNA reads TGCGCCAGCAGCCAATCTCAGTACTATGGCTACACCTTC.

The chain carries TRBV20-1 and TRBJ1-5; D gene uncertain. CDR3 length equals 13 residues. Trimming took off 4 bases at V and 6 bases at J, with 13 bases between the two ends. CDR1 is DFQATT and CDR2 is SNEGSKA in the germline V gene (reference sequence). This chain's CDR3 is CSAKELGGQPQHF. CDR3 DNA sequence: TGCAGTGCTAAGGAGCTGGGAGGTCAGCCCCAGCATTTT.

This clonotype turned up a few times. J is TRBJ2-1 and V is TRBV7-9, with 10 nucleotides matching TRBD2. The CDR3 is made up of 15 amino acids. The trim removed 8 bases at V and 5 bases at J, leaving 9 bases unmatched. Germline values: CDR1 SEHNR, CDR2 FQNEAQ (reference sequence). In nucleotides, the CDR3 is TGTGCCAGCCCCAAGGGAGGACTAGCGGACAATGAGCAGTTCTTC. This translates into CASPKGGLADNEQFF.

The rearrangement uses TRBV6-5 and TRBJ2-1; the D gene is possibly TRBD1 (6 bases). This CDR3 comprises 16 residues. Germline values: CDR1 MNHEY, CDR2 SVGAGI. V lost 6 bases and J lost 7, with 22 bases in between. CDR3 protein: CASSPESAGEFNEQFF. Written as DNA, the CDR3 is TGTGCCAGCAGCCCCGAGTCGGCAGGGGAGTTTAATGAGCAGTTCTTC.

This chain links TRBV7-2 with TRBJ2-3, with 8 bases matching TRBD1. Germline loops: CDR1 SGHTA, CDR2 FQGNSA. CDR3 length equals 16 residues. Losses at the gene ends were 3 bases for V and 2 bases for J; bases not matched to a gene: 7. CDR3 sequence reads: CASSFSGTGLTDTQYF. CDR3 in DNA: TGTGCCAGCAGCTTTTCCGGGACAGGCCTCACAGATACGCAGTATTTT.

This chain links TRBV6-9 with TRBJ2-4; 9 bases are a match to TRBD1. The J call is uncertain, as TRBJ2-7 better fits the DNA end. The CDR3 is made up of 16 amino acids. Per germline, CDR1 MNHGY and CDR2 SVAAGI. This chain's CDR3 is CASSYPPRTGAYEQYF. CDR3 nucleotides: TGTGCCAGCAGTTATCCCCCACGGACAGGGGCCTACGAGCAGTACTTC.